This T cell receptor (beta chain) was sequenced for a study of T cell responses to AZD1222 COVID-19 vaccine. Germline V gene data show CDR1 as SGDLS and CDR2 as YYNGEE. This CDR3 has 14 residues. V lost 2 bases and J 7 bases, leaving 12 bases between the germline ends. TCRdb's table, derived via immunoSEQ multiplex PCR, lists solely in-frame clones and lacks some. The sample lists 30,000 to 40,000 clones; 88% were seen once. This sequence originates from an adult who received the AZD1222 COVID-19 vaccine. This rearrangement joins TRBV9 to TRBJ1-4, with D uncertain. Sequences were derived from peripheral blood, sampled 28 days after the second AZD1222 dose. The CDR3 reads CASSVGPGSEKLFF. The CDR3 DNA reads TGTGCCAGCAGCGTCGGGCCCGGGAGTGAAAAACTGTTTTTT.